The text below deals with one TCR beta chain. The data belong to a study of cytomegalovirus exposure and HLA in healthy donors. Study-wide context: The same platform was used for the approximately 120 validation repertoires as for the roughly 730 first-cohort repertoires, as reported in a later analysis.

Produced via immunoSEQ multiplex PCR; TCRdb's table is partial and in-frame only. The data contain approximately 190,000 clones, roughly 82% of them singletons. Trimming at V came to 1 base and at J to 2 bases, leaving 6 bases not matched to a gene. The CDR3 runs 18 residues. The germline CDR1 and CDR2 sequences are SGHTA and FQGNSA. V usage is TRBV7-2 and J usage is TRBJ2-4; TRBD2 aligns across 12 bases. The sequence derives from a man aged 18 to 29 in good health and CMV-seropositive. Sample: PBMCs. The CDR3 region is CASSLVRLAGVSKNIQYF. CDR3 in DNA: TGTGCCAGCAGCTTAGTCCGACTAGCGGGAGTATCCAAAAACATTCAGTACTTC.